Shown below are 14 T cell receptor beta chains from a single sample sequenced in a study of shared clonotypes between healthy human individuals. Using immunoSEQ multiplex PCR, the repertoire was profiled, and TCRdb retains in-frame clones only, with some absent. The table has 950,000 to 1,100,000 clones, approximately 80% seen once. The source material was memory CD4+ T cells from PBMCs. Subset noted: CD45RA-negative fraction. The receptors originated from a man younger than 30 in good health. Some clones in this sample may be carry-over from other donors' samples.

V and J are TRBV7-3 and TRBJ2-3; D call uncertain. The V and J ends lost 5 bases and 4 bases respectively, with 13 bases between them. CDR3 length: 14 residues. The germline V gene encodes CDR1 SGHTA and CDR2 FQGTGA. The DNA for the CDR3 is TGTGCCAGCAGCACGCAACGGCAGGCAGATACGCAGTATTTT. Its protein is CASSTQRQADTQYF. Full variable domain (remainder filled in from reference TRBV7-3 and TRBJ2-3): GAGVSQTPSNKVTEKGKYVELRCDPISGHTALYWYRQSLGQGPEFLIYFQGTGAADDSGLPNDRFFAVRPEGSVSTLKIQRTERGDSAVYLCASSTQRQADTQYFGPGTRLTVL.

Note on this clone: A read error is possible here, since a much larger clone lies one base away. Other DNA sequences within the sample encode an identical CDR3. J is TRBJ2-6 and V is TRBV2, with D tentatively TRBD1 (5 bases). The length of the CDR3 is 14 residues. CDR1 and CDR2 from the germline V gene are SNHLY and FYNNEI. This CDR3 is CASSDSSGANVLTF. The CDR3, as DNA: TGTGCCAGCAGTGACAGCTCTGGGGCTAACGTCCTGACTTTC.

To note about this clone: This may stem from a read error, because a much larger clone lies one nucleotide away. The sample has other DNA sequences that encode this CDR3 too. This chain connects TRBV11-2 to TRBJ2-1, with TRBD2 matching 12 bases. CDR3 size: 16 residues. The germline gives CDR1 SGHAT, CDR2 FQNNGV. The chain's CDR3 is CASSPRLAGVYNGQFF. The CDR3 region has the DNA TGTGCCAGCAGCCCTAGACTAGCGGGGGTGTACAATGGGCAGTTCTTC.

V usage is TRBV6-5 and J usage is TRBJ2-7; 9 bases line up with TRBD1. Germline V gene data show CDR1 as MNHEY and CDR2 as SVGAGI. This CDR3 has 14 residues. The J segment lost 6 bases and the V segment lost 7 bases, leaving 10 bases of the junction unmatched. CDR3 bases: TGTGCCAGCACTAAGACAGGGGGGCTCGTCGAGCAGTACTTC. Amino acids: CASTKTGGLVEQYF.

The V and J genes are TRBV6-1 and TRBJ2-7, with 9 bases identical to TRBD1. This CDR3 is 14 amino acids long. Germline V CDR1 and CDR2: MNHNS, SASEGT. The V gene end was trimmed by 5 bases and the J gene end by 4 bases; junction bases not matched to a gene: 6. The CDR3 reads CASSPGTGSYEQYF. The CDR3 DNA follows: TGTGCCAGCAGTCCCGGGACAGGGAGTTACGAGCAGTACTTC.

The chain links TRBV6-6 to TRBJ1-1; D is possibly TRBD1 (6 bases). The CDR3 consists of 15 residues. Germline V CDR1 and CDR2: MNHNY, SVGAGI (reference sequence). V lost 0 bases and J 11 bases, leaving 19 bases between the germline ends. This CDR3 is CASSYSSGETSGAFF. DNA for the CDR3: TGTGCCAGCAGTTACTCCTCAGGGGAGACAAGTGGGGCTTTCTTT.

The chain carries TRBV5-1 and TRBJ2-1, with 9 bases identical to TRBD2. After removal of 6 bases from V and 1 base from J, the junction contained 2 bases not matched to a gene. Per the germline V gene, CDR1 is SGHRS and CDR2 is YFSETQ. This CDR3 contains 14 residues. The CDR3, as DNA: TGCGCCAGCACCAGCGGGGGGTCCTACAATGAGCAGTTCTTC. It codes for CASTSGGSYNEQFF.

The V call is TRBV5-1, the J call TRBJ2-7, with 9 nucleotides matching TRBD2. From germline, CDR1 is SGHRS and CDR2 YFSETQ. The ends lost 0 bases at V and 3 bases at J; junction bases unmatched: 4. This CDR3 region has 15 residues. The CDR3 DNA reads TGCGCCAGCAGCTTGGACCCTAGCGGGAACTACGAGCAGTACTTC. This translates into CASSLDPSGNYEQYF.

The V and J genes are TRBV4-2 and TRBJ1-5, with a possible D match to TRBD1 (5 bases). V dropped 0 bases and J dropped 4 bases, with 16 bases sitting between them. The CDR3 spans 17 residues. Germline CDR1 and CDR2: LGHNA and YNFKEQ. CDR3 residues: CASSQDRSGTYNQPQHF. The CDR3 DNA reads as TGTGCCAGCAGCCAAGATCGGTCGGGGACGTATAATCAGCCCCAGCATTTT.

The CDR3 loop is CAWSETPNTEAFF. The CDR3 nucleotides read TGTGCCTGGAGTGAAACACCGAACACTGAAGCTTTCTTT. The gene calls are TRBV30 and TRBJ1-1; D gene uncertain. CDR3 size: 13 residues. Germline V gives CDR1 GTSNPN, CDR2 SVGIG (reference sequence). The V gene lost 1 base and the J gene lost 1 base, with 7 bases spanning the gap.

This chain links TRBV6-5 with TRBJ1-2; D remains unclear. With 4 bases removed from V and 0 bases from J, the gap between germline ends came to 9 bases. The CDR3 runs to 14 residues. Germline CDR1 MNHEY, CDR2 SVGAGI. The CDR3 region is CASSSAAPNYGYTF. In DNA form, the CDR3 reads TGTGCCAGCAGTTCGGCGGCCCCTAACTATGGCTACACCTTC.

Concerning this clone itself: This may be a read error: a much more frequent sequence differs by one nucleotide. The sample carries other DNA sequences with the same CDR3. The genes are TRBV7-9 and TRBJ1-5; D not resolved. The germline V gene has CDR1 SEHNR and CDR2 FQNEAQ (reference sequence). The CDR3 has 14 amino acids. CDR3 sequence reads: CASSLATWGQPQHF. CDR3 nucleotide sequence: TGTGCCAGTAGCTTAGCTACGTGGGGTCAGCCCCAGCATTTT.

Written as DNA, the CDR3 is TGTGCCAGCAATATACCACGTGCCCAGGATACGCAGTATTTT. Translating it yields CASNIPRAQDTQYF. The chain combines TRBV6-1 with TRBJ2-3, with no clear D. This CDR3 region has 14 residues. Trimming left V 7 bases short and J 6 bases short, with 17 bases between. CDR1 and CDR2 (germline): MNHNS, SASEGT.

V is TRBV4-2 and J is TRBJ1-6, with D tentatively TRBD1 (6 bases). The CDR3 loop spans 14 amino acids. Germline values: CDR1 LGHNA, CDR2 YNFKEQ. Trimming removed 4 bases at V and 10 bases at J, with 14 bases between. CDR3 amino acids: CASSLQYRESPLHF. DNA of the CDR3: TGTGCCAGCAGCCTCCAATACAGGGAATCACCCCTCCACTTT.